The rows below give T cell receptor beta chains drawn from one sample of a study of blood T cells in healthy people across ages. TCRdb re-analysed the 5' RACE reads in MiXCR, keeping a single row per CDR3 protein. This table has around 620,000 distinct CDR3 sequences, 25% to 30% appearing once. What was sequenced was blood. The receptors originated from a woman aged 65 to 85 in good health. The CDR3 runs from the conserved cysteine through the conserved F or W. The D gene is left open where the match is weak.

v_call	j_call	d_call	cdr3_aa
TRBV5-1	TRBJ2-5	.	CASSPDGQETQYF
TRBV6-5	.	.	CASSYVGSGVRGQETQYF
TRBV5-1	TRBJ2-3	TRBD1	CASSLQTGVKDTQYF
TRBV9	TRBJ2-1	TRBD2	CASSARGTSPYNEQFF
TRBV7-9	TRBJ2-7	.	CASSLMGAYEQYF
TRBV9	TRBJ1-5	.	CASGVDLNQPQHF
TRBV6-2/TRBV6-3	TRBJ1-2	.	CASSLRGQGTGYTF
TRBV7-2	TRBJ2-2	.	CASSFFLGGELFF
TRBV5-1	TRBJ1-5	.	CASSLGREDQPQHF
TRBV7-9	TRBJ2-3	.	CASSLALSGTTDAQYF
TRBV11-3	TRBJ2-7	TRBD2	CASSILSGSSYEQYF
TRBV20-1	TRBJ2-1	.	CSARKWGRGNNEQFF
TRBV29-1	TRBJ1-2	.	CSGLTYYGYTF
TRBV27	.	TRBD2	CASSSQRGEQFF
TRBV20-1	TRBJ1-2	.	CSAREALNYGYTF
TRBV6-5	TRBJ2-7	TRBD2	CASSYSIGDYDEQYF
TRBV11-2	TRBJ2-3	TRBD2	CASSRRTSGEGADTQYF
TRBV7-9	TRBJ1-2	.	CASVKSGAGYGYTF